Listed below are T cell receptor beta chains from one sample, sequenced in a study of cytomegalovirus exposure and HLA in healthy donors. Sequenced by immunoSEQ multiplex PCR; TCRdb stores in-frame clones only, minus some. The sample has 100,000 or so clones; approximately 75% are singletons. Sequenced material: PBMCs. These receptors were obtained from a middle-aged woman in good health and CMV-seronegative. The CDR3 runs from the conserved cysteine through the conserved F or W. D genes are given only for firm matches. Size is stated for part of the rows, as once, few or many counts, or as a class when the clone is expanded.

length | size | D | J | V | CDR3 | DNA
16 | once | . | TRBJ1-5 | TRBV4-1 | CASSQDGVLFGQPQHF | TGCGCCAGCAGCCAAGACGGGGTTCTTTTCGGTCAGCCCCAGCATTTT
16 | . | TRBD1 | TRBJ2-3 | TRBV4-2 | CASSQLTGADTDTQYF | TGTGCCAGCAGCCAACTGACAGGGGCTGACACAGATACGCAGTATTTT
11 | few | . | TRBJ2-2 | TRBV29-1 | CTGGQHGELFF | TGCACCGGGGGACAGCACGGGGAGCTGTTTTTT
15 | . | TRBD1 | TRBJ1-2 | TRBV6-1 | CASRSLDRGGYGYTF | TGTGCCAGCAGATCTCTGGACAGGGGGGGTTATGGCTACACCTTC
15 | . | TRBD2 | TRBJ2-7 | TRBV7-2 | CASSLSGGGAYEQYF | TGTGCCAGCAGCTTATCGGGCGGGGGGGCCTACGAGCAGTACTTC
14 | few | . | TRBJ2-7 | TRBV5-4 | CASSLDSLSYEQYF | TGTGCCAGCAGCTTGGACAGCCTCTCCTACGAGCAGTACTTC
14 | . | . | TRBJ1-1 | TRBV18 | CASSPQGLNTEAFF | TGTGCCAGCTCACCTCAGGGATTGAACACTGAAGCTTTCTTT
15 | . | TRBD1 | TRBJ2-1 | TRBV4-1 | CASSQGPGQGNEQFF | TGCGCCAGCAGCCAAGGTCCGGGACAGGGGAATGAGCAGTTCTTC
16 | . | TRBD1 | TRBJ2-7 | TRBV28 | CASSHSRDRVGYEQYF | TGTGCCAGCAGCCATTCCCGGGACAGGGTAGGCTACGAGCAGTACTTC
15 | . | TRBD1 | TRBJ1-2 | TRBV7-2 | CASSLVDGTAYGYTF | TGTGCCAGCAGCTTAGTAGACGGGACAGCCTATGGCTACACCTTC
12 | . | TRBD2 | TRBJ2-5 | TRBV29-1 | CSVEGGQETQYF | TGCAGCGTTGAGGGGGGGCAAGAGACCCAGTACTTC
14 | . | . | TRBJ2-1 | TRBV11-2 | CASSLSRLEDEQFF | TGTGCCAGCAGCTTATCCAGACTAGAGGATGAGCAGTTCTTC
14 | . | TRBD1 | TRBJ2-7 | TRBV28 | CASTLRQGPDEQYF | TGTGCCAGCACTTTGAGACAGGGCCCTGACGAGCAGTACTTC
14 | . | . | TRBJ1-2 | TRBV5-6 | CASSLWQINYGYTF | TGTGCCAGCAGCTTATGGCAGATTAACTATGGCTACACCTTC
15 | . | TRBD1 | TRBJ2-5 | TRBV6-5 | CASSSSDRNQETQYF | TGTGCCAGCAGCTCTTCGGACAGGAACCAAGAGACCCAGTACTTC
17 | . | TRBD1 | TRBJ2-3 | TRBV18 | CASSTSLPGQSTDTQYF | TGTGCCAGCTCTACGTCGTTACCGGGACAGTCCACAGATACGCAGTATTTT
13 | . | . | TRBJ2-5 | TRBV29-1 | CSVESTRTKTQYF | TGCAGCGTTGAATCGACTAGGACGAAGACCCAGTACTTC
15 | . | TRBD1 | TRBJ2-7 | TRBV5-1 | CASSPSTGGSLEQYF | TGCGCCAGCAGCCCATCGACAGGGGGATCGCTCGAGCAGTACTTC
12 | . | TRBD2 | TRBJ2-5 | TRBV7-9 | CAGGTNQETQYF | TGTGCCGGTGGGACTAACCAAGAGACCCAGTACTTC
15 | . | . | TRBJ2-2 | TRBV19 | CASSIGDEHYGELFF | TGTGCCAGTAGTATCGGCGACGAACACTACGGGGAGCTGTTTTTT
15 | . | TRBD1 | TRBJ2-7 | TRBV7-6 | CASSSYRDRGYEQYF | TGTGCCAGCAGCTCTTACCGGGACAGGGGCTACGAGCAGTACTTC
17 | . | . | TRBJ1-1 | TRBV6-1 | CASSEAGFGGQNTEAFF | TGTGCCAGCAGTGAAGCCGGTTTCGGCGGCCAAAACACTGAAGCTTTCTTT
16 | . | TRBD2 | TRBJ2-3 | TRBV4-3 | CASSQATSGGANTQYF | TGCGCCAGCAGCCAAGCAACTAGCGGGGGGGCTAATACGCAGTATTTT
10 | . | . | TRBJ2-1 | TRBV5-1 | CASSLARGFF | TGCGCCAGCAGCTTGGCCAGGGGGTTCTTC
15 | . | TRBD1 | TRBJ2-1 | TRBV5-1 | CASSPTTGVYYEQFF | TGCGCCAGCAGCCCTACGACAGGGGTATACTATGAGCAGTTCTTC
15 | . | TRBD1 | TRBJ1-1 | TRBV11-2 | CASSLGNRGRTEAFF | TGTGCCAGCAGCTTAGGGAACAGGGGCCGAACTGAAGCTTTCTTT
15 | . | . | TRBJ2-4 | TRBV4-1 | CASSQDRTGLAIQYF | TGCGCCAGCAGCCAAGATCGAACAGGCCTGGCCATTCAGTACTTC
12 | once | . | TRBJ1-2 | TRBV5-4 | CASSLPLFGYTF | TGTGCCAGCAGCTTGCCCCTATTTGGCTACACCTTC
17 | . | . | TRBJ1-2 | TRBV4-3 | CASSQDLPRLISYGYTF | TGCGCCAGCAGCCAAGATCTCCCCAGGTTAATTAGCTATGGCTACACCTTC
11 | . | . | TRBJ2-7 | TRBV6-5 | CASSSASGQYF | TGTGCCAGCAGTTCCGCGAGCGGACAGTACTTC
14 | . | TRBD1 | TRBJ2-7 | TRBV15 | CATKQGMSSYEQYF | TGTGCCACCAAACAGGGGATGAGCTCCTACGAGCAGTACTTC
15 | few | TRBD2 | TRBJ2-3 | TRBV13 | CASSISGGASDTQYF | TGTGCCAGCAGCATTAGCGGGGGGGCTTCAGATACGCAGTATTTT
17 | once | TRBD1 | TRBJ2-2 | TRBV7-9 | CASSFLLGQGATGELFF | TGTGCCAGCAGCTTCCTCTTGGGACAGGGGGCCACCGGGGAGCTGTTTTTT
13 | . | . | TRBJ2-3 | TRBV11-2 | CASSLAALDTQYF | TGTGCCAGCAGCTTAGCAGCGTTGGATACGCAGTATTTT
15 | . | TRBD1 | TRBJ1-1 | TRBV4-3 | CASSPERGLNTEAFF | TGCGCCAGCAGCCCGGAAAGGGGGCTGAACACTGAAGCTTTCTTT
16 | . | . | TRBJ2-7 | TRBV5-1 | CASSQTSASSPYEQYF | TGCGCCAGCAGCCAAACCTCAGCTAGCTCCCCCTACGAGCAGTACTTC
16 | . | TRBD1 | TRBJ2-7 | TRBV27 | CASSSGQGEVSYEQYF | TGTGCCAGCAGTTCGGGACAGGGAGAAGTGTCCTACGAGCAGTACTTC
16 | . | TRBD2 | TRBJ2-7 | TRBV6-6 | CASSYSGRGDSYEQYF | TGTGCCAGCAGTTACTCCGGCCGGGGGGACTCCTACGAGCAGTACTTC
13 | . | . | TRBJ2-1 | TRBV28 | CASSLAAGNEQFF | TGTGCCAGCAGTTTAGCGGCAGGGAATGAGCAGTTCTTC
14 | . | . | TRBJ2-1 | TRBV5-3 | CARSFLGGDDEQFF | TGTGCCAGAAGCTTTCTAGGGGGGGATGATGAGCAGTTCTTC
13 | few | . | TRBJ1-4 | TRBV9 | CASSVQGDEKLFF | TGTGCCAGCAGCGTACAAGGGGATGAAAAACTGTTTTTT
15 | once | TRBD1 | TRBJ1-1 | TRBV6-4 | CANRQGAFMNTEAFF | TGTGCCAACCGACAGGGGGCTTTTATGAACACTGAAGCTTTCTTT
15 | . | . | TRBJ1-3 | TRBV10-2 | CASSVPGSSGNTIYF | TGCGCCAGCAGTGTACCCGGGTCCTCTGGAAACACCATATATTTT
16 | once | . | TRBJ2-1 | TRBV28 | CASSLPGPASGHEQFF | TGTGCCAGCAGTTTACCCGGACCAGCGAGCGGTCATGAGCAGTTCTTC
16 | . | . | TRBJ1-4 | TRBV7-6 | CASSLGGWAGNEKLFF | TGTGCCAGCAGCTTAGGGGGTTGGGCGGGAAATGAAAAACTGTTTTTT
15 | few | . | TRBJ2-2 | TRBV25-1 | CASSEYTGSAGELFF | TGTGCCAGCAGTGAATATACAGGGTCGGCCGGGGAGCTGTTTTTT
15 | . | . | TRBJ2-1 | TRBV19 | CASTEGALRYNEQFF | TGTGCCAGTACCGAAGGAGCTCTCCGGTACAATGAGCAGTTCTTC
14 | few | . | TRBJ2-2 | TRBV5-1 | CASSRTVNTGELFF | TGCGCCAGCAGCCGGACAGTGAACACCGGGGAGCTGTTTTTT
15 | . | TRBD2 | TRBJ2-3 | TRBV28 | CASSLLAGGKDTQYF | TGTGCCAGCAGTCTCTTAGCGGGAGGAAAAGATACGCAGTATTTT
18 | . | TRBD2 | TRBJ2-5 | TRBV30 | CAWSVRYRSGGRAETQYF | TGTGCCTGGAGTGTACGTTACCGGTCGGGCGGGAGGGCTGAGACCCAGTACTTC